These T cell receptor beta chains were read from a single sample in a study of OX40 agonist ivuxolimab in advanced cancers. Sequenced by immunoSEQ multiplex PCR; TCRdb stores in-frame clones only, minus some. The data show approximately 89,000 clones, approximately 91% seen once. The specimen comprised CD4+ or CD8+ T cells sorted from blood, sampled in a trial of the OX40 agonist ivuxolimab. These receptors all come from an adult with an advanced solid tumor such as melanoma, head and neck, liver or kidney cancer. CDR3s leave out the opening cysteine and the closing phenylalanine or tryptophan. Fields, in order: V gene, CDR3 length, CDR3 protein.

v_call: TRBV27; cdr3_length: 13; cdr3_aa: ASSPEVQGATEAF
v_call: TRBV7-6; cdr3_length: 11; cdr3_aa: ASSSTSINEQF
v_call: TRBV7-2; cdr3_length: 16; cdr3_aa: ASSFSFHTGLTRYEQY
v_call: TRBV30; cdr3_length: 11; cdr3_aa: ASLTVPYNEQF
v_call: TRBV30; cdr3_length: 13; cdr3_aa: AWSVRGGQNTEAF
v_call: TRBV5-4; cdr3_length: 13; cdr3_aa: ASSIPGGQTNIQY
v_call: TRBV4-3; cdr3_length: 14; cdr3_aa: ASSQDLAQGFDEQF
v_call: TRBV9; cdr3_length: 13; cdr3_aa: ASSVEQGVGVTQY
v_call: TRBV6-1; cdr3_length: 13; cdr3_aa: ASSERGGADYEQY
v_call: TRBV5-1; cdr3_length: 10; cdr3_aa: ASSLDRDEAF
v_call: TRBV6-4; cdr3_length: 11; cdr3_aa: ASSRQGNTEAF
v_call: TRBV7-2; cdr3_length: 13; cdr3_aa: ASSLVGLRSYEQY
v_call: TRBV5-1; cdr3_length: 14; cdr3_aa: ASSLSERAGADGYT
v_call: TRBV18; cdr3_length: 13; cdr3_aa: ASSLGQGGITEAF
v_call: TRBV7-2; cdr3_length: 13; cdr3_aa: ASSLVEGQGYEQY
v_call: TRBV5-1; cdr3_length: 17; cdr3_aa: ASSSGLALSTEYQETQY
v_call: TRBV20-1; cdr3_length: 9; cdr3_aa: SARDWAEAF
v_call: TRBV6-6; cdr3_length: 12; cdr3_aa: ASSYGTTSYEQY
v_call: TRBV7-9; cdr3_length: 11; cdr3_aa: ASSLSDPYEQY
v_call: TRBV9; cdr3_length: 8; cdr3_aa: ASSEKTQY
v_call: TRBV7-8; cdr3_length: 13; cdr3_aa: ASPKGTGFTGELF
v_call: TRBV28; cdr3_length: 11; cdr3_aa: ASSSGVSGELF
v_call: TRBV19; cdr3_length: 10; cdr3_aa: ASSNSADTQY